These 12 T cell receptor beta chains came from one sample sequenced in a study of early T cells in non-severe SARS-CoV-2 infection. Each CDR3 protein is one row after TCRdb ran MiXCR on the 5' RACE reads. The table includes 70,000 to 85,000 distinct CDR3 sequences, around 10% detected once. Sequenced: whole blood. The receptors come from an adult who was a healthcare worker with PCR-confirmed SARS-CoV-2 infection or an uninfected control (not recorded which).

As to this clonotype: An end of the junction does not agree with germline; a read error may underlie this. V is TRBV2 and J is TRBJ1-1; possibly TRBD1 for D (6 bases). The length of the CDR3 is 13 residues. The germline V gene has CDR1 SNHLY and CDR2 FYNNEI. The CDR3 region is CASSEGGRPEAFF. The CDR3 DNA is TGTGCCAGCAGCGAAGGGGGTCGTCCTGAAGCTTTCTTT.

This clonotype appeared a few times. J is TRBJ2-5 and V is TRBV10-3; TRBD2 agrees at 9 bases. Germline CDR1 ENHRY, CDR2 SYGVKD. With 0 bases clipped from V and 0 bases from J, the junction kept 5 bases outside the gene matches. The CDR3 has 17 residues. The CDR3 nucleotides are TGTGCCATCAGTGAGTCAGCGGCTAGCGGGAACCAAGAGACCCAGTACTTC. Translating it yields CAISESAASGNQETQYF.

This chain links TRBV2 with TRBJ2-1; 12 positions agree with TRBD2. The germline V gene has CDR1 SNHLY and CDR2 FYNNEI. The length of the CDR3 is 16 residues. Unmatched junction bases numbered 8, after V lost 7 bases and J lost 4 bases. The DNA of the CDR3 is TGTGCCAGCAACCCTAGCGGGGGGGCTGGTTACAATGAGCAGTTCTTC. This encodes CASNPSGGAGYNEQFF.

V usage is TRBV20-1 and J usage is TRBJ1-2; D unresolved. CDR3 size: 14 residues. Trimming took off 1 base at V and 6 bases at J, with 15 bases between the two ends. Germline loops: CDR1 DFQATT, CDR2 SNEGSKA (reference sequence). CDR3 nucleotides: TGCAGTGCTAGAGTCATTGGAAACAGTAATGGCTACACCTTC. Amino acid sequence: CSARVIGNSNGYTF.

This clonotype was recorded a few times. The rearrangement links TRBV29-1 to TRBJ2-2, with 11 bases lining up with TRBD1. This CDR3 is 15 amino acids long. The V gene's germline CDR1 is SQVTM and CDR2 ANQGSEA. The trim removed 4 bases at V and 4 bases at J, leaving 5 bases unmatched. The CDR3 sequence is CSVARDRGGTGELFF. The CDR3 DNA is TGCAGCGTTGCCCGGGACAGGGGGGGCACCGGGGAGCTGTTTTTT.

The genes are TRBV28 and TRBJ1-2; D call uncertain. The CDR3 loop spans 13 amino acids. Between the trimmed V and J ends, which lost 3 bases and 4 bases, there was a span of 9 bases. Per germline, CDR1 MDHEN and CDR2 SYDVKM. Written as DNA, the CDR3 is TGTGCCAGCAGTTTTCGGGGAGGCTATGGCTACACCTTC. Residues: CASSFRGGYGYTF.

This clonotype was detected ten times or more. The chain couples TRBV7-8 to TRBJ1-1, with D unclear. The V and J ends lost 1 base and 2 bases respectively, with 14 bases between them. CDR3 size: 16 residues. Germline V gene sequence: CDR1 SGHVS, CDR2 FQNEAQ. CDR3 in amino acids: CASSLVPGRVNTEAFF. In DNA, the CDR3 is TGTGCCAGCAGCTTAGTACCGGGCAGAGTTAACACTGAAGCTTTCTTT.

This clonotype was counted ten times or more. The V and J genes are TRBV7-8 and TRBJ2-7; TRBD1 matches at 8 bases. Germline V gene sequence: CDR1 SGHVS, CDR2 FQNEAQ. Unmatched junction bases numbered 10, after V lost 4 bases and J lost 8 bases. This CDR3 spans 14 amino acids. As DNA, the CDR3 is TGTGCCAGCAGCTGGTCCGGGACAGGAGGCCAGCAGTACTTC. This encodes CASSWSGTGGQQYF.

This clonotype showed up many times. The rearrangement uses TRBV12-3 or TRBV12-4 and TRBJ1-1; D remains unclear. This CDR3 contains 16 residues. Trimming shortened V by 6 bases and J by 1 base, and 18 bases separated the two germline ends. Here the CDR3 DNA reads TGTGCCAGCAGCCTCCGTTGGGCCCCTCCGAACACTGAAGCTTTCTTT. As protein: CASSLRWAPPNTEAFF.

This clonotype was counted ten times or more. The chain is built from TRBV6-1 and TRBJ1-2; a possible D gene is TRBD1 (6 bases). Germline V gene sequence: CDR1 MNHNS, CDR2 SASEGT. The CDR3 totals 14 residues. V shed 1 base and J shed 3 bases, with 9 bases lying between them. CDR3 in amino acids: CASSEVQGYYGYTF. CDR3 sequence (DNA): TGTGCCAGCAGTGAAGTCCAGGGGTACTATGGCTACACCTTC.

This chain joins TRBV5-4 and TRBJ2-3; possible D gene TRBD1, 5 bases. Looked up from germline, CDR1 is SGHNT and CDR2 is YYREEE (reference sequence). This CDR3 has 14 residues. The ends were cut back, 3 bases at V and 3 bases at J, with 11 bases in the middle. The CDR3, as DNA: TGTGCCAGCAGCTCAGGGTTGAGGACAGATACGCAGTATTTT. This translates into CASSSGLRTDTQYF.

This clonotype was found a few times. The chain is built from TRBV6-6 and TRBJ2-4, with unresolved D. The V end was cut by 2 bases, the J end by 0 bases, with 5 bases between. Germline-derived CDR1 and CDR2 are MNHNY and SVGAGI (reference sequence). The CDR3 runs to 14 residues. CDR3 loop: CASSYNIAKNIQYF. The CDR3 nucleotides read TGTGCCAGCAGTTACAATATAGCCAAAAACATTCAGTACTTC.